This T cell receptor (beta chain) was captured by sequencing in a study of blood T cell repertoires in COVID-19. The repertoire was sequenced with immunoSEQ multiplex PCR; TCRdb's copy has only in-frame clones and lacks some. In the table there are 300,000 to 350,000 clones, approximately 90% of which are singletons. Trimming shortened V by 2 bases and J by 12 bases, and 23 bases separated the two germline ends. CDR1 MNHNS and CDR2 SASEGT come from the germline V gene. The CDR3 covers 16 residues. The sequenced material came from PBMCs or T cells enriched from blood (not recorded which). The receptor comes from a young woman who had been exposed to COVID-19. The genes are TRBV6-1 and TRBJ2-1; tentative D call: TRBD1 (5 bases). In nucleotides, the CDR3 is TGTGCCAGCAGTGAAATGAGAAAACAGGTCTCCCAGGTGCAGTTCTTC. This sequence encodes CASSEMRKQVSQVQFF.